This T cell receptor beta chain was found in a study of CD8 T cells in ankylosing spondylitis (dated by TCRdb to the late 2010s). Regarding the research as a whole: T cell receptor beta repertoires were profiled in healthy donors and ankylosing spondylitis patients so that disease-linked TCR variants could be found. Peripheral blood was sampled, and synovial fluid was additionally collected from ankylosing spondylitis patients. In total, the full study cohort was made up of some 100 healthy donors and approximately 24 ankylosing spondylitis patients.

This clonotype was found many times. Its antigen is currently not known. The record has no base qualities; no much larger clone is one base away. The study at large found these results: The disease-linked clones were reported as significantly enriched in matched synovial fluid samples from ankylosing spondylitis patients. Some motif variants were previously reported in synovial fluid and blood of reactive arthritis patients, suggesting common disease-initiation mechanisms. In peripheral blood, the disease-linked clones were found at relatively low frequencies and had a CD8+ phenotype. Blood from ankylosing spondylitis patients appeared to be characterized by a TCR beta motif made up of under ten highly homologous amino acid variants.

Trimming takes 0 bases off V and 3 bases off J; junction bases not matched to a gene: 7. There are 17 amino acids in the CDR3, from cysteine to phenylalanine inclusive. The DNA shown is the 51-base CDR3, in frame from base 1. The germline V gene specifies SGHRS as CDR1 and YFSETQ as CDR2. These reads were obtained on an Illumina HiSeq 2500. Quantitative 5'-RACE with molecular barcodes was the method used to prepare the TCR beta libraries. As for the original processing: To identify disease-linked TCR variants, a new computational method was used, one built on a probabilistic model of VDJ rearrangement. TCRdb took the public reads, trimmed them with fastp at Q25, ran MiXCR for clone calling and kept in-frame beta chains. Every entry covers one CDR3 protein and lists the most common genes and DNA from its rows. The V and J calls come from TCRdb's annotation, not from the publication. The sample table holds some 350,000 distinct CDR3 sequences, of which 14% to 15% were seen once. The ten largest clones represent roughly 0.99% of the sample.

This receptor was identified in a male donor with ankylosing spondylitis or in good health (not recorded which). The chain joins TRBV5-1 to TRBJ2-1, with 9 bases matching TRBD2. Sample: blood, either unsorted or a sorted T cell fraction (not recorded which). The DNA sequence reads TGCGCCAGCAGCTTGGTCGGGACTAGCCTCGGCTACAATGAGCAGTTCTTC. This sequence encodes CASSLVGTSLGYNEQFF. With the portions outside the CDR3 filled from the reference TRBV5-1 and TRBJ2-1 genes, the complete variable region becomes KAGVTQTPRYLIKTRGQQVTLSCSPISGHRSVSWYQQTPGQGLQFLFEYFSETQRNKGNFPGRFSGRQFSNSRSEMNVSTLELGDSALYLCASSLVGTSLGYNEQFFGPGTRLTVL.